Following are 26 T cell receptor beta chains from one sample sequenced in a study of Graves' ophthalmopathy and Graves' hyperthyroidism. RNA transcripts served as template for amplifying TCR beta CDR3 sequences. Following a first-round RT-PCR that used HTBI primers, a second-round multiplex PCR was carried out. TCRdb reanalysed the multiplex PCR reads using MiXCR and keeps one entry per CDR3 protein. Among some 200,000 distinct CDR3 sequences, roughly 29% were seen once, and the ten largest hold approximately 9%. Sequencing was performed on peripheral blood. These receptors originate from a man aged 50 to 60 with Graves' ophthalmopathy.

This clonotype was detected ten times or more. The V and J genes are TRBV30 and TRBJ2-1; the match to TRBD2 covers 8 bases. Germline trimming cut 4 bases from V and 8 bases from J; bases unmatched to any gene: 7. The CDR3 consists of 13 residues. Germline values: CDR1 GTSNPN, CDR2 SVGIG (reference sequence). The CDR3 region has the DNA TGTGCCTGGACTAGCGGGCCCTTGGATGAGCAGTTCTTC. Translation: CAWTSGPLDEQFF.

This clonotype was detected many times. This chain links TRBV28 with TRBJ2-7, with TRBD2 matching over 10 bases. This CDR3 comprises 16 residues. V shed 6 bases and J 3 bases; nucleotides not matched to a gene: 11. Per germline, CDR1 MDHEN and CDR2 SYDVKM. DNA for the CDR3: TGTGCCAGCAGCCGACCCTCTAGCGGGAGTTTCTACGAGCAGTACTTC. This codes for CASSRPSSGSFYEQYF.

The rearrangement uses TRBV3-1 and TRBJ1-1; tentative D call: TRBD1 (5 bases). Germline V gene sequence: CDR1 LGHDT, CDR2 YNNKEL (reference sequence). The V end was cut by 4 bases, the J end by 7 bases, with 7 bases between. The CDR3 totals 11 residues. CDR3 protein: CASSLDSEAFF. The CDR3 bases are TGTGCCAGCAGCCTTGACAGTGAAGCTTTCTTT.

The chain combines TRBV6-5 with TRBJ2-7; tentative D call: TRBD1 (6 bases). Germline values: CDR1 MNHEY, CDR2 SVGAGI. Trimming removed 5 bases at V and 3 bases at J, with 17 bases between. CDR3 length: 15 residues. CDR3: CASSTDRNLIYEQYF. CDR3 nucleotides: TGTGCCAGCAGTACCGACAGGAACCTAATCTACGAGCAGTACTTC.

This clonotype was seen ten or more times. This chain connects TRBV6-5 to TRBJ2-7, with D perhaps matching TRBD2 (5 bases). Germline values: CDR1 MNHEY, CDR2 SVGAGI. The CDR3 sequence is 14 residues long. Trimming took off 2 bases at V and 6 bases at J, with 14 bases between the two ends. The CDR3 coding sequence is TGTGCCAGCAGTTACGAGGGAACGTCGGCCGAGCAGTACTTC. Its protein is CASSYEGTSAEQYF.

The V and J genes are TRBV20-1 and TRBJ2-5, with TRBD1 identical over 7 bases. CDR3 length equals 13 residues. Germline V gives CDR1 DFQATT, CDR2 SNEGSKA (reference sequence). Trimming cost V 1 base and J 2 bases; bases outside gene matches: 1. The CDR3 protein is CSARVQGQETQYF. In DNA, the CDR3 is TGCAGTGCTAGAGTACAGGGGCAAGAGACCCAGTACTTC.

V usage is TRBV20-1 and J usage is TRBJ2-5, with D unresolved. The germline gives CDR1 DFQATT, CDR2 SNEGSKA (reference sequence). This CDR3 is built from 11 residues. The V and J ends lost 3 bases and 14 bases respectively, with 16 bases between them. The DNA of the CDR3 is TGCAGTGCTAGGAGGAGTGAGACGAACTACTTC. Translating gives CSARRSETNYF.

In this sample, this clonotype turned up many times. The CDR3 sequence is CASSPQGPDYGNQPQHF. For the CDR3, the DNA is TGTGCCAGCAGCCCTCAAGGTCCCGATTATGGCAATCAGCCCCAGCATTTT. This chain links TRBV11-2 with TRBJ1-5; D remains unclear. The germline gives CDR1 SGHAT, CDR2 FQNNGV. This CDR3 is built from 17 residues. The V gene lost 5 bases and the J gene lost 2 bases, with 19 bases spanning the gap.

The V call is TRBV6-1, the J call TRBJ1-5; D not resolved. The V gene lost 6 bases and the J gene lost 3 bases, with 18 bases spanning the gap. The CDR3 length is 16 residues. Germline-derived CDR1 and CDR2 are MNHNS and SASEGT. The CDR3 DNA is TGTGCCAGCAGGCCAGCCTTCGCTACCCCCAATCAGCCCCAGCATTTT. Translation: CASRPAFATPNQPQHF.

This clonotype was seen at least ten times. This chain connects TRBV19 to TRBJ2-5, with D maybe TRBD2 (5 bases). Germline loops: CDR1 LNHDA, CDR2 SQIVND (reference sequence). The CDR3 is made up of 16 amino acids. Trimming shortened V by 2 bases and J by 4 bases, and 17 bases separated the two germline ends. The CDR3 DNA reads TGTGCCAGTAGTATATCGCCATCGGAGGTCCGAGAGACCCAGTACTTC. Translation: CASSISPSEVRETQYF.

This clonotype was observed a handful of times. The gene calls are TRBV6-2 or TRBV6-3 and TRBJ1-2; 11 nucleotides agree with TRBD1. Per the germline V gene, CDR1 is MNHEY and CDR2 is SVGEGT. The V and J ends lost 8 bases and 4 bases, in that order; junction bases with no gene match: 15. This CDR3 region has 17 residues. CDR3 DNA sequence: TGTGCCAGCCCTGAAGGCACTGGACAGGGGGCAATCTATGGCTACACCTTC. Its translation is CASPEGTGQGAIYGYTF.

The chain has TRBV6-4 and TRBJ1-1, with D unresolved. This CDR3 region has 15 residues. Germline CDR1 is MRHNA and CDR2 is SNTAGT. V gave up 0 bases and J gave up 5 bases, with 13 bases separating them. In nucleotides, the CDR3 is TGTGCCAGCAGTGACTCACGACCGGCGGGGACTGAAGCTTTCTTT. Translation: CASSDSRPAGTEAFF.

This clonotype came up many times. The chain employs TRBV5-1 and TRBJ1-1; TRBD1 matches 9 bases. Germline V gene lookup returns CDR1 SGHRS and CDR2 YFSETQ. This CDR3 has 14 amino acids. After removal of 4 bases from V and 1 base from J, the junction contained 2 bases not matched to a gene. CDR3 sequence reads: CASSLQGANTEAFF. The DNA of the CDR3 is TGCGCCAGCAGCCTACAGGGGGCGAACACTGAAGCTTTCTTT.

The chain employs TRBV6-1 and TRBJ2-2; D ambiguous. V was clipped by 7 bases and J by 0 bases, with 15 bases between them. CDR3 length equals 16 residues. CDR1 is MNHNS and CDR2 is SASEGT in the germline V gene. The chain's CDR3 is CASIGRRESNTGELFF. The CDR3 DNA reads as TGTGCCAGCATCGGGCGCAGAGAATCGAACACCGGGGAGCTGTTTTTT.

The sample holds many counts of this clonotype. The chain is built from TRBV5-1 and TRBJ2-7; D is ambiguous. The CDR3 consists of 14 residues. The V end lost 0 bases, the J end lost 0 bases, and 7 bases lay between the germline ends. Germline V gene sequence: CDR1 SGHRS, CDR2 YFSETQ. The chain's CDR3 is CASSLEDRSYEQYF. CDR3 nucleotides: TGCGCCAGCAGCTTGGAAGACCGCTCCTACGAGCAGTACTTC.

The sample holds a few counts of this clonotype. The rearrangement joins TRBV4-1 to TRBJ2-4; D possibly corresponds to TRBD2 (5 bases). This CDR3 has 15 residues. The germline V gene encodes CDR1 MGHRA and CDR2 YSYEKL. The germline V and J ends were trimmed by 2 bases and 0 bases, with 8 bases remaining between them. The CDR3: CASSQLGLAKNIQYF. DNA for the CDR3: TGCGCCAGCAGCCAACTAGGACTAGCCAAAAACATTCAGTACTTC.

This clonotype was seen at least ten times. The V gene is TRBV4-1, the J gene TRBJ2-2; a possible D gene is TRBD1 (5 bases). This CDR3 has 17 residues. V shed 0 bases and J shed 2 bases, with 13 bases lying between them. Germline loops: CDR1 MGHRA, CDR2 YSYEKL. DNA of the CDR3: TGCGCCAGCAGCCAAGACAGGCAGGGCTATAACACCGGGGAGCTGTTTTTT. It encodes CASSQDRQGYNTGELFF.

This clonotype showed up many times. The chain joins TRBV7-2 to TRBJ2-2, with 9 bases that match TRBD2. From germline, CDR1 is SGHTA and CDR2 FQGNSA. The CDR3 extends over 16 amino acids. Losses at the gene ends were 6 bases for V and 7 bases for J; bases not matched to a gene: 12. CDR3 nucleotide sequence: TGTGCCAGCAGAGCCTCCTTAGCGGGAGACGTCGGGGAGCTGTTTTTT. It encodes CASRASLAGDVGELFF.

This chain connects TRBV7-2 to TRBJ2-7, with D possibly being TRBD1 (5 bases). V gave up 1 base and J gave up 4 bases, with 14 bases separating them. Per germline, CDR1 SGHTA and CDR2 FQGNSA. This CDR3 contains 15 residues. The CDR3 is CASSLGGESPYEQYF. CDR3 sequence (DNA): TGTGCCAGCAGCTTAGGGGGCGAGAGCCCGTACGAGCAGTACTTC.

This clonotype has a count of ten or more. The rearrangement uses TRBV13 and TRBJ2-7, with 7 bases matching TRBD2. V dropped 4 bases and J dropped 3; count of bases not matched to a gene: 3. This CDR3 contains 13 residues. From germline, CDR1 is PRHDT and CDR2 FYEKMQ (reference sequence). Here the CDR3 reads CASSSLADYEQYF. The CDR3 DNA reads as TGTGCCAGCAGCTCTCTAGCGGACTACGAGCAGTACTTC.

This clonotype came up many times. The chain combines TRBV15 with TRBJ2-7; TRBD2 agrees at 8 bases. After removal of 8 bases from V and 5 bases from J, the junction contained 14 bases not matched to a gene. Germline CDR1 is LNHNV and CDR2 is YYDKDF (reference sequence). The CDR3 covers 15 residues. The CDR3 sequence is CATGRPASGYHEQYF. CDR3 in DNA: TGTGCCACCGGCCGCCCGGCTAGCGGGTACCACGAGCAGTACTTC.

This clonotype was detected many times. Written as DNA, the CDR3 is TGCGCCAGCAGCAAGGGACTAGCGGGATTCTCCGGAGAGACCCAGTACTTC. Protein product: CASSKGLAGFSGETQYF. The chain links TRBV5-1 to TRBJ2-5; TRBD2 matches 13 bases. The CDR3 has 17 amino acids. CDR1 and CDR2 (germline): SGHRS, YFSETQ. V trimming: 4 bases; J trimming: 4 bases; junction bases outside the gene matches: 10.

This clonotype was recorded many times. Being one base from a much bigger clone, this may be a read error. The chain couples TRBV12-3 or TRBV12-4 to TRBJ1-1, with no clear D. The CDR3 consists of 12 residues. Deletions cut 3 bases from V and 1 base from J, with 3 bases between. The CDR3 DNA reads TGTGCCAGCAGTTTTGAGAACACTGAAGCTTTCTTT. It yields the protein CASSFENTEAFF.

In its sample, this clonotype was seen many times. The chain is built from TRBV29-1 and TRBJ1-2; D remains unclear. The germline V and J ends were trimmed by 2 bases and 3 bases, with 13 bases remaining between them. Per the germline V gene, CDR1 is SQVTM and CDR2 is ANQGSEA. The CDR3 contains 14 residues. CDR3 region: CSVERSDGDYGYTF. The CDR3 bases are TGCAGCGTTGAACGATCGGACGGTGACTATGGCTACACCTTC.

Ten or more counts support this clonotype. This chain uses TRBV15 with TRBJ2-7; 13 nucleotides agree with TRBD2. V lost 1 base, J lost 2 bases, and 5 bases stayed unmatched. The CDR3 spans 17 residues. Germline CDR1 reads LNHNV; CDR2 reads YYDKDF (reference sequence). DNA of the CDR3: TGTGCCACCAGCAGAGTTAGGACTAGCGGGAGTCCCTACGAGCAGTACTTC. Translated, it gives CATSRVRTSGSPYEQYF.

This clonotype was recorded at least ten times. The chain couples TRBV7-2 to TRBJ1-1; D is possibly TRBD1 (5 bases). Trimming took 1 base from V and 10 from J, leaving 13 bases between them. This CDR3 spans 13 amino acids. CDR1 and CDR2 from the germline V gene are SGHTA and FQGNSA. The CDR3 nucleotides read TGTGCCAGCAGCTTAGATCGGATAGGGGTAGCTTTCTTT. It encodes CASSLDRIGVAFF.